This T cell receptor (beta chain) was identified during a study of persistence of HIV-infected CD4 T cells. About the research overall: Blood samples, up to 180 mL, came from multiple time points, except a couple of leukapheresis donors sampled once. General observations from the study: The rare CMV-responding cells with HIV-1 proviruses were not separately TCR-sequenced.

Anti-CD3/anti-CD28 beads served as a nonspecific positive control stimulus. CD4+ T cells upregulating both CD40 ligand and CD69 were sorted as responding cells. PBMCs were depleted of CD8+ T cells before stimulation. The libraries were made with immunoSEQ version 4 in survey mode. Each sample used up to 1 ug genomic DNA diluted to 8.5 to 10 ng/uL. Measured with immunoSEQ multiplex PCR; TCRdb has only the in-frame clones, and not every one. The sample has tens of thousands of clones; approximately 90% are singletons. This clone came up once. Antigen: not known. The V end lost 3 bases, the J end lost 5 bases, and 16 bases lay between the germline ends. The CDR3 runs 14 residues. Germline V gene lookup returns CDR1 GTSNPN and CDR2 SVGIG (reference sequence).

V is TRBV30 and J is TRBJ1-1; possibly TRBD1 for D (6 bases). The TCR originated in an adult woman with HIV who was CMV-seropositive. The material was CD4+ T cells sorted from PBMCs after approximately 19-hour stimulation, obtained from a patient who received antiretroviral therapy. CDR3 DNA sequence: TGTGCCTGGAGGCCCCAGGGGCGGGAAACTGAAGCTTTCTTT. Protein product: CAWRPQGRETEAFF.